Described below is a single T cell receptor beta chain sequence and its context. These data belong to a study of blood T cell repertoires in COVID-19. On the study more broadly: PBMCs, B-cell-depleted T cells, or T cells were the source of the cDNA or gDNA that made up the material.

Original methodology: The authors estimated nucleated cell counts from reference gene primer amplification. Here immunoSEQ multiplex PCR was the method, and the copy in TCRdb shows in-frame clones only, minus some. That table gives V, J and clone size, and the DNA gave D and trimming. The sample records 230,000 or so clones, approximately 89% being singletons. Trimming took 2 bases from V and 8 from J, leaving 15 bases between them. This CDR3 comprises 15 residues. The V gene's germline CDR1 is LGHNT and CDR2 FRNRAP. The chain recombines TRBV12-5 with TRBJ1-4; D is possibly TRBD1 (5 bases). The material sequenced was peripheral blood. The source is a woman between 35 and 50 years old who had recovered from COVID-19. DNA for the CDR3: TGTGCTAGTGGTTTGTTTACAGGCTCAAGGGAAAAACTGTTTTTT. Translating it yields CASGLFTGSREKLFF.